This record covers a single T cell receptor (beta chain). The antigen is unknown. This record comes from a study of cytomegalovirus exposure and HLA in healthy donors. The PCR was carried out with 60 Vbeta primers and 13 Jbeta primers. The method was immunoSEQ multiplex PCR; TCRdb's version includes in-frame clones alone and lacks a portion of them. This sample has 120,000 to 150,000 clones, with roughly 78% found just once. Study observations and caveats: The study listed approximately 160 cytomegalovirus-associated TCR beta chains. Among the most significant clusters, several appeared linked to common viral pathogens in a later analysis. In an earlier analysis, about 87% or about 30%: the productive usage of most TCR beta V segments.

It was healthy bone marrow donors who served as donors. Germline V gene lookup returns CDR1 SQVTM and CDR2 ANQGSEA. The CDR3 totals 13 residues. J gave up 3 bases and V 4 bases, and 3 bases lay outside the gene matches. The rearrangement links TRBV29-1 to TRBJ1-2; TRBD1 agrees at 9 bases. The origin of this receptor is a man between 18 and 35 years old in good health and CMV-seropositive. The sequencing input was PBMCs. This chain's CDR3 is CSVGDRVDYGYTF. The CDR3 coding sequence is TGCAGCGTTGGGGACAGGGTTGACTATGGCTACACCTTC.